This TCR beta chain emerged from a study of blood T cell repertoires in COVID-19. J lost 5 bases, V lost 4 bases, and 6 bases had no gene match. The CDR3 has 14 amino acids. CDR1 SGHVS and CDR2 FQNEAQ come from the germline V gene. Some clones are missing from TCRdb's copy, which holds only in-frame ones; the method was immunoSEQ multiplex PCR. Of 55,000 to 65,000 clones in the sample, over 75% are singletons; the top ten hold 9.1%. V is TRBV7-8 and J is TRBJ2-5; 8 bases map to TRBD2. The sequence was collected from an elderly woman with active COVID-19. The sequenced material came from peripheral blood. CDR3: CASSSGTSLETQYF. The DNA of the CDR3 is TGTGCCAGCAGCTCCGGGACTAGTCTCGAGACCCAGTACTTC. The full variable domain, completed using reference TRBV7-8 and TRBJ2-5, is GAGVSQSPRYKVAKRGQDVALRCDPISGHVSLFWYQQALGQGPEFLTYFQNEAQLDKSGLPSDRFFAERPEGSVSTLKIQRTQQEDSAVYLCASSSGTSLETQYFGPGTRLLVL.